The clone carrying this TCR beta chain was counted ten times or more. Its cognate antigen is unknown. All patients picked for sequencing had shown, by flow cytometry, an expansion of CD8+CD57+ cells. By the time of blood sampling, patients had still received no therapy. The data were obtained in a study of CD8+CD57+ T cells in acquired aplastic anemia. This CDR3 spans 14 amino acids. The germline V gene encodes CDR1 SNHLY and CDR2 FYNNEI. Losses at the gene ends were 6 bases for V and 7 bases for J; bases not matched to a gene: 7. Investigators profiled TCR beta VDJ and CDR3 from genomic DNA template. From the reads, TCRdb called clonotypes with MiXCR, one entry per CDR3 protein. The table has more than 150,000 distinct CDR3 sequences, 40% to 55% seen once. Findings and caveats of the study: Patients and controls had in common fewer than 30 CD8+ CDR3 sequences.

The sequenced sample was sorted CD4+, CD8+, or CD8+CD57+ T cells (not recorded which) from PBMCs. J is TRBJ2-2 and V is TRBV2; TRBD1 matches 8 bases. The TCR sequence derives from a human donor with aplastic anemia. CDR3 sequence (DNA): TGTGCCAGCAGGGCTGGACAGGGTGTCGGGGAGCTGTTTTTT. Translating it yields CASRAGQGVGELFF.